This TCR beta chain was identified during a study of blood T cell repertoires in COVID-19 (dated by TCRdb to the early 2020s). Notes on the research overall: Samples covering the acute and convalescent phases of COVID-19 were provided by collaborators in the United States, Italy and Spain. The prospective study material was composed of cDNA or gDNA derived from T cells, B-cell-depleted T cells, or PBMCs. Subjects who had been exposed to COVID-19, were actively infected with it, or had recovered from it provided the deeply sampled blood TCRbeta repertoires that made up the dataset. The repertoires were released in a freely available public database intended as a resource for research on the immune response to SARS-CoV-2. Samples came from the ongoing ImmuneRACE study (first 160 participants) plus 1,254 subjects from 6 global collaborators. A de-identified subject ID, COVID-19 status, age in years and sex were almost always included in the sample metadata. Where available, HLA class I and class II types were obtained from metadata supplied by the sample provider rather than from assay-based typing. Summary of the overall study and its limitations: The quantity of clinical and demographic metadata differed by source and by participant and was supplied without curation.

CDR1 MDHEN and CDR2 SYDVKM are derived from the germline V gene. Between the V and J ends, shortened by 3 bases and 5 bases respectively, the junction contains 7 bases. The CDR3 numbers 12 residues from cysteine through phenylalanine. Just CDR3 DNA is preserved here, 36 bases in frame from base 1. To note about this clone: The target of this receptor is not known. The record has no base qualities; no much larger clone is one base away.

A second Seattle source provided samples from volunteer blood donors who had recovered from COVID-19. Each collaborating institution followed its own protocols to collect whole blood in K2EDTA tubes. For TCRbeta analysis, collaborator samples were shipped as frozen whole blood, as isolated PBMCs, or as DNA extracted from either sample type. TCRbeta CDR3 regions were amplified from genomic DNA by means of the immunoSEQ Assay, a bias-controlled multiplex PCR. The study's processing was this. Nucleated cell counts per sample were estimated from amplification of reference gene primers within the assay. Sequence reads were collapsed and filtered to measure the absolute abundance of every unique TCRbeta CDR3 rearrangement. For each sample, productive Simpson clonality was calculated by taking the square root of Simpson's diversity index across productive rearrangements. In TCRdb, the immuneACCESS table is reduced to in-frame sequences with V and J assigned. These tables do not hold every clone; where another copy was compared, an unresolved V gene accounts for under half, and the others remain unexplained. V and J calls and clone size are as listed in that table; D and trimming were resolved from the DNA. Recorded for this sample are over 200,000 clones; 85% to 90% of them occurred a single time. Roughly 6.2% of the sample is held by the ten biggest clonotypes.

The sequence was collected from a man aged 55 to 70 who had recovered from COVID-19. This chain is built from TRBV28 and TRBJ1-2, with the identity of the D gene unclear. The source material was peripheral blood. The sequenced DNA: TGTGCCAGCAGTTTTGGCAGTTATGGCTACACCTTC. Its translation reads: CASSFGSYGYTF.